Listed below are T cell receptor beta chains from one sample, sequenced in a study of cytotoxic CD8 clonotypes in ibrutinib-treated CLL. Data came from immunoSEQ multiplex PCR; TCRdb stores just in-frame clones and leaves some out. The sample shows approximately 340,000 clones, around 66% of them seen only once. This specimen was PBMCs, taken after 36 months of ibrutinib treatment. Receptors originate from a human donor with chronic lymphocytic leukemia. Both conserved end residues are part of each CDR3. The D gene is left open where the match is weak. Clone size is given for some rows only: seen once, a few or many times, or a class if the clone is expanded.

CATSRGIGQETQYF,TGTGCCACCAGCAGAGGCATAGGGCAAGAGACCCAGTACTTC,NA,NA,TRBJ2-5,TRBV15
CASSYRDTQYF,TGTGCCAGCAGTTACCGAGATACGCAGTATTTT,NA,NA,TRBJ2-3,TRBV27
CASSPLAGLREQYF,TGTGCCAGCAGCCCACTAGCGGGACTCAGAGAGCAGTACTTC,TRBD2,few,TRBJ2-7,TRBV27
CASSLELGGQGFPGETQYF,TGTGCCAGCAGCTTAGAGCTCGGGGGACAGGGTTTTCCGGGGGAGACCCAGTACTTC,TRBD1,NA,TRBJ2-5,TRBV11-1
CAPPGTGVAQYF,TGTGCCCCCCCAGGGACAGGGGTTGCCCAGTACTTC,TRBD1,few,TRBJ2-5,TRBV7-3
CASNPGGAGEQYF,TGTGCCAGCAACCCCGGGGGCGCGGGAGAGCAGTACTTC,NA,few,TRBJ2-7,TRBV28
CASSSYPGGPRNTEAFF,TGTGCCAGCAGTTCGTATCCCGGAGGACCTAGGAACACTGAAGCTTTCTTT,NA,once,TRBJ1-1,TRBV28
CASSVVSGSEQYF,TGTGCCAGCAGCGTAGTCTCAGGGTCGGAGCAGTACTTC,NA,NA,TRBJ2-7,TRBV9
CASSTTGTLNTEAFF,TGTGCCAGCAGCACTACCGGGACCCTGAACACTGAAGCTTTCTTT,NA,NA,TRBJ1-1,TRBV28
CASSVTGNGDTQYF,TGTGCCAGCAGTGTGACAGGGAACGGAGATACGCAGTATTTT,TRBD1,NA,TRBJ2-3,TRBV25-1
CASSPTRTSYLETQYF,TGCGCCAGCAGCCCCACTCGGACTAGCTATTTGGAGACCCAGTACTTC,TRBD2,NA,TRBJ2-5,TRBV4-3
CASSLVPVPHEQFF,TGTGCCAGCAGCTTAGTCCCAGTACCCCATGAGCAGTTCTTC,NA,NA,TRBJ2-1,TRBV7-2
CASSPAGVGQPQHF,TGTGCCAGTAGTCCCGCAGGGGTAGGTCAGCCCCAGCATTTT,NA,NA,TRBJ1-5,TRBV19
CASSPGRGPYEQYF,TGTGCCAGCTCACCCGGACGGGGACCCTACGAGCAGTACTTC,NA,NA,TRBJ2-7,TRBV18
CASSLDRGRGYTF,TGTGCCAGCAGCCTGGACAGGGGACGGGGCTACACCTTC,TRBD1,NA,TRBJ1-2,TRBV5-6
CASSLPFQETQYF,TGTGCCAGCAGCTTGCCTTTCCAAGAGACCCAGTACTTC,NA,NA,TRBJ2-5,TRBV5-4
CASSTRLAGARAAQYF,TGTGCCAGTAGTACCCGACTAGCGGGGGCCCGGGCTGCCCAGTACTTC,TRBD2,NA,TRBJ2-5,TRBV19
CASSQVPGLAVINEQFF,TGCGCCAGCAGCCAAGTACCGGGACTAGCGGTGATCAATGAGCAGTTCTTC,TRBD2,NA,TRBJ2-1,TRBV4-1
CASSPITGNSGANVLTF,TGTGCCAGCTCACCGATTACAGGGAATTCAGGGGCCAACGTCCTGACTTTC,NA,NA,TRBJ2-6,TRBV18
CASSSYHGGAYNEQFF,TGTGCCAGCAGTTCCTATCACGGGGGGGCTTACAATGAGCAGTTCTTC,TRBD2,NA,TRBJ2-1,TRBV6-5
CASSLEGPPSTGELFF,TGTGCCAGCAGCTTAGAGGGGCCCCCGAGCACCGGGGAGCTGTTTTTT,NA,NA,TRBJ2-2,TRBV7-9
CASSLGEWSPLHF,TGTGCCAGCAGCTTAGGGGAATGGTCACCCCTCCACTTT,NA,NA,TRBJ1-6,TRBV11-2
CASSYYAGPASGYTF,TGCGCCAGCAGCTACTATGCGGGGCCCGCCTCTGGCTACACCTTC,NA,NA,TRBJ1-2,TRBV5-1
CASRSFSGDTF,TGTGCCAGTAGATCGTTCTCTGGGGACACCTTC,NA,few,TRBJ1-2,TRBV19
CASSQTGPPETQYF,TGTGCCAGCAGCCAAACAGGCCCTCCAGAGACCCAGTACTTC,NA,NA,TRBJ2-5,TRBV7-6
CASSATRTRGTDTQYF,TGTGCCAGCAGCGCAACTAGGACAAGGGGGACAGATACGCAGTATTTT,NA,NA,TRBJ2-3,TRBV11-3
CASSEGAFQGAGEKLFF,TGTGCCAGCAGTGAAGGCGCCTTTCAGGGGGCCGGTGAAAAACTGTTTTTT,TRBD1,NA,TRBJ1-4,TRBV2